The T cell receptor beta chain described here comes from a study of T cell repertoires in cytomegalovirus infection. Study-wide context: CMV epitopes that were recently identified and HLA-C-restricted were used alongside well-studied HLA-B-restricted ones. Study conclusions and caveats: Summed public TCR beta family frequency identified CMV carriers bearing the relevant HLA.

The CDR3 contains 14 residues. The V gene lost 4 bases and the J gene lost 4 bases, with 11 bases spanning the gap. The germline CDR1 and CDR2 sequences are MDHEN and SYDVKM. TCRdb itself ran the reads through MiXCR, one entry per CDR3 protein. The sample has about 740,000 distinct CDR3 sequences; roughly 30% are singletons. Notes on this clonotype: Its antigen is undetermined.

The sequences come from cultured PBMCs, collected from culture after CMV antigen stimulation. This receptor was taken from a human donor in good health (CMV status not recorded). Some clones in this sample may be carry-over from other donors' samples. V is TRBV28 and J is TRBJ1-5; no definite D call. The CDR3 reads CASSSTRKNQPQHF. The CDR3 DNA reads TGTGCCAGCAGTTCTACCCGGAAGAATCAGCCCCAGCATTTT.